One T cell receptor beta chain is described in this entry. The antigen remains undetermined. Some clones are missing from TCRdb's copy, which holds only in-frame ones; the method was immunoSEQ multiplex PCR. Of 70,000 to 85,000 clones in the sample, 70% to 90% were seen once. The data were taken from a study of T cell responses to AZD1222 COVID-19 vaccine. The study, taken as a whole, reports: Vaccine-related CD4 TCRs covered spike, predominating at 160-218 and 743-854. As reported, nearly half of all spike-specific TCRs target variant regions that are unmutated.

The V gene lost 7 bases and the J gene lost 0 bases, with 7 bases spanning the gap. This CDR3 is built from 13 residues. Per the germline V gene, CDR1 is SNHLY and CDR2 is FYNNEI. The starting material was peripheral blood, obtained on day 0 of AZD1222 vaccination. The chain joins TRBV2 to TRBJ1-3; D gene unclear. The TCR sequence derives from an adult in good health. The CDR3 region is CASNQLSGNTIYF. CDR3 bases: TGTGCCAGCAACCAGCTCTCTGGAAACACCATATATTTT.